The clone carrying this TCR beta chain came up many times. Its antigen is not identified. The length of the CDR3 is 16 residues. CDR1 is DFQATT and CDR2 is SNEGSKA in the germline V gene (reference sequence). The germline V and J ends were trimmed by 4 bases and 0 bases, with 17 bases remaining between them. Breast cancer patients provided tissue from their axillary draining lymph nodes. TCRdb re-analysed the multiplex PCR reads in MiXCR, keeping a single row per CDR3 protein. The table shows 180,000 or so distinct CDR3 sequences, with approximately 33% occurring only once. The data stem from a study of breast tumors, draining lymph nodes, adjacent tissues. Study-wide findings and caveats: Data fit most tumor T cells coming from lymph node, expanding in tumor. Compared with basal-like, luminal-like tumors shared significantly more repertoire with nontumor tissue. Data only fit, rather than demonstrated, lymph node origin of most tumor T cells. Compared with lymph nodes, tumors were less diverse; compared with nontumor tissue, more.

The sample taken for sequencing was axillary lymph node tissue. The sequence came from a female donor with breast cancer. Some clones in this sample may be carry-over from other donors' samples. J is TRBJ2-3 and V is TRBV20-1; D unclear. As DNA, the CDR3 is TGCAGTGCTAATTATAGGCGGCACCCAAGCACAGATACGCAGTATTTT. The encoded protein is CSANYRRHPSTDTQYF.